This TCR beta chain stems from a study of shared clonotypes between healthy human individuals. At the level of the study: A couple of women and three men aged 18 to 49 made up the donors. Study-wide results and limits: Lower generation probabilities were found for non-shared clonotypes than for those shared by all four donors.

Germline CDR1 is SGHRS and CDR2 is YFSETQ. The V gene end was trimmed by 2 bases and the J gene end by 2 bases; junction bases not matched to a gene: 6. The CDR3 length is 15 residues. The data were produced by immunoSEQ multiplex PCR, yet TCRdb's version contains in-frame clones alone and is incomplete. The table has millions of clones, about 95% seen once. The count of this clone is one. What it binds is unknown. Naive CD8 cells lacked CD45RO, underwent positive selection for CCR7 and left out terminally differentiated effector memory CD45RA+ cells. Donors had no recently reported acute infections or vaccinations and were HIV-negative.

This TCR derives from a man between 18 and 35 years old in good health. The V call is TRBV5-1, the J call TRBJ2-7, with 8 bases aligning to TRBD2. The sequenced material came from naive CD8+ T cells sorted from blood. The CDR3, as DNA: TGCGCCAGCAGCTTTGAGCTAGCGGGCCCCTACGAGCAGTACTTC. This codes for CASSFELAGPYEQYF.